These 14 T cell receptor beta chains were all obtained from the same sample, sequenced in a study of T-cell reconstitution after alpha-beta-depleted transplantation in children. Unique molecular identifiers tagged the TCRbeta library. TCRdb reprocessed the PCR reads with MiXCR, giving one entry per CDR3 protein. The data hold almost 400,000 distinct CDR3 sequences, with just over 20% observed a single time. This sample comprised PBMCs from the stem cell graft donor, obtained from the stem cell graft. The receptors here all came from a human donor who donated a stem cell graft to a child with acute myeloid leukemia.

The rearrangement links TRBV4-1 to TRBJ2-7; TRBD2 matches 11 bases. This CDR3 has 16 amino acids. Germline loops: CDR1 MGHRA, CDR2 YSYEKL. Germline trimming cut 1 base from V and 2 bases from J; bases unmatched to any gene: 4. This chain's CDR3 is CASSQVLSGRAYEQYF. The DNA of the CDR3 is TGCGCCAGCAGCCAAGTGCTTAGCGGGAGGGCCTACGAGCAGTACTTC.

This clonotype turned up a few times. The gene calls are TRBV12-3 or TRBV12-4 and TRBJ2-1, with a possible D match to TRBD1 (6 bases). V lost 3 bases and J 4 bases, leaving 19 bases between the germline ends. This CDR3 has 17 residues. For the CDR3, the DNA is TGTGCCAGCAGTTTCAGGGGAAGTGGTAGACTATACAATGAGCAGTTCTTC. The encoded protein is CASSFRGSGRLYNEQFF.

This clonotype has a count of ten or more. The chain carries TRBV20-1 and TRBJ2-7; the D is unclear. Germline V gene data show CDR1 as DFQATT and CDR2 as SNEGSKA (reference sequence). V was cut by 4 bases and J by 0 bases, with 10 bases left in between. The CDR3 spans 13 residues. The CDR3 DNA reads TGCAGTGCTACCGACCAGAGCTCCTACGAGCAGTACTTC. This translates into CSATDQSSYEQYF.

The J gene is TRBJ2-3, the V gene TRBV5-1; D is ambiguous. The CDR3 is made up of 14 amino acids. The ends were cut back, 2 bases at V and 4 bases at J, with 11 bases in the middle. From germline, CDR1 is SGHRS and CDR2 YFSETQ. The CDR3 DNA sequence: TGCGCCAGCAGCTTCGTGCTCGGGTCAGATACGCAGTATTTT. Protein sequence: CASSFVLGSDTQYF.

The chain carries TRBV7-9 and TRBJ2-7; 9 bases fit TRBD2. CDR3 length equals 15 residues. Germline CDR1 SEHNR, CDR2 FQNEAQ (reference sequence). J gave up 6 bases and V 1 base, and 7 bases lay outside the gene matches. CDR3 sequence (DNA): TGTGCCAGCAGCTTAGTGCTAGCGGGACCTTCCGAGCAGTACTTC. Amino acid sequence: CASSLVLAGPSEQYF.

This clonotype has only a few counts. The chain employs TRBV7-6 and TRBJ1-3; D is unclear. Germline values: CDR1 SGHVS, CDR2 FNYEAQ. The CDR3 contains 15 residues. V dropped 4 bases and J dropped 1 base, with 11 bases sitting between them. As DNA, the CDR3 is TGTGCCAGCAGCTCCGGACGGTCGTCTGGAAACACCATATATTTT. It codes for CASSSGRSSGNTIYF.

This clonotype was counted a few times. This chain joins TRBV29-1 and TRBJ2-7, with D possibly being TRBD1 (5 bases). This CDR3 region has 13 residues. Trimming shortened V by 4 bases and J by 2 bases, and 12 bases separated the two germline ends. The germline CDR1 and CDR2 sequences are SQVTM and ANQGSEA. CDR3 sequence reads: CSVVETGAYEQYF. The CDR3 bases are TGCAGCGTTGTTGAAACAGGAGCCTACGAGCAGTACTTC.

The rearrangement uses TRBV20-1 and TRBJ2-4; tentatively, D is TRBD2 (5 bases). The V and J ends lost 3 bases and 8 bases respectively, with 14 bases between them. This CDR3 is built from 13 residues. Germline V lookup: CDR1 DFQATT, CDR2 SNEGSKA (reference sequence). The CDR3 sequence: CSASFRDADIQYF. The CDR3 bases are TGCAGTGCTAGTTTTCGGGATGCGGACATTCAGTACTTC.

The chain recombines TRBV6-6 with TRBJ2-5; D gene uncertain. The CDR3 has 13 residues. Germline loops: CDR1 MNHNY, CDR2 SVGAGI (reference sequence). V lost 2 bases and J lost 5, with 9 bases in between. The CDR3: CASSYDGVETQYF. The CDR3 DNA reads TGTGCCAGCAGTTACGATGGGGTGGAGACCCAGTACTTC.

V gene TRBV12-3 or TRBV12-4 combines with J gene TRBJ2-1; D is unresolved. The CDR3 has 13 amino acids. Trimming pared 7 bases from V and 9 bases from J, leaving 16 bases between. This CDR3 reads CASTLGLTGEQFF. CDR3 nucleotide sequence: TGTGCCAGCACCCTGGGTCTAACGGGTGAGCAGTTCTTC.

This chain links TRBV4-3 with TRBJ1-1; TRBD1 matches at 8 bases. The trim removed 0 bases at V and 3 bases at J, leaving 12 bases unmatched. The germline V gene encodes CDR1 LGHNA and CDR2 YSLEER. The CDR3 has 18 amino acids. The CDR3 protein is CASSQDPPRGQGYTEAFF. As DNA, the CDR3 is TGCGCCAGCAGCCAAGATCCTCCTAGAGGACAGGGATACACTGAAGCTTTCTTT.

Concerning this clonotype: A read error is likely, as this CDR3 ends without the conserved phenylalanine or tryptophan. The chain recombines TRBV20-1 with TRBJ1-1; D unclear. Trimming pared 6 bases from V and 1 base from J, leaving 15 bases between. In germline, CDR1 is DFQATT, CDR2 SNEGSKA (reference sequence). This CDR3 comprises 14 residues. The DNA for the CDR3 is TGCAGTGCCGCCCCCCCGGGCGAGAACACTGAAGCTTTCTGT. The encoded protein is CSAAPPGENTEAFC.

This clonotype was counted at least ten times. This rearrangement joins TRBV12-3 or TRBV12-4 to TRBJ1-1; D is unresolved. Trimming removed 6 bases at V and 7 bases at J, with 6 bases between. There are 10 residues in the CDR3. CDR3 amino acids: CASSSGEAFF. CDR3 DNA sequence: TGTGCCAGCAGCTCCGGTGAAGCTTTCTTT.

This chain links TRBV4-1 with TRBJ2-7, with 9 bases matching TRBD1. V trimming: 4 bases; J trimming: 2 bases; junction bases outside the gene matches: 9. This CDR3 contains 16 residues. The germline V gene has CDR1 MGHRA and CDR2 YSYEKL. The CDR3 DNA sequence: TGCGCCAGCAGCCCGAGAACCACAGGGGGCCCCTACGAGCAGTACTTC. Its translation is CASSPRTTGGPYEQYF.